The 9 T cell receptor beta chains below come from one sample, sequenced in a study of T cells in Graves' hyperthyroidism and ophthalmopathy (dated by TCRdb to about 2019). The library was prepared using multiplex PCR. Sequencing used an Illumina HiSeq 2000. The TCR beta CDR3 regions were amplified from the RNA transcripts. The TCR CDR3 was subjected to a first round of RT-PCR using the HTBI primer set and the Qiagen OneStep RT-PCR kit. Starting from the raw public reads, TCRdb applied fastp trimming at Q25, assembled clones with MiXCR and retained in-frame beta chains. One record per CDR3 amino acid sequence lists the most common genes and DNA. The sample data list around 350,000 distinct CDR3 sequences, and around 14% of these were observed just once. 25% to 35% of the sample belongs to the ten largest clones. Sequences were obtained from blood. These receptors were obtained from a young woman with Graves' hyperthyroidism that later progressed to Graves' ophthalmopathy.

The chain employs TRBV11-2 and TRBJ1-6; no definite D call. CDR1 is SGHAT and CDR2 is FQNNGV in the germline V gene. CDR3 length equals 13 residues. Trimming took 5 bases from V and 7 from J, leaving 9 bases between them. The CDR3 sequence is CASSVRENSPLHF. CDR3 DNA sequence: TGTGCCAGCAGCGTCCGGGAAAATTCACCCCTCCACTTT. Using reference TRBV11-2 and TRBJ1-6 for the parts outside the CDR3, the full variable domain is EAGVAQSPRYKIIEKRQSVAFWCNPISGHATLYWYQQILGQGPKLLIQFQNNGVVDDSQLPKDRFSAERLKGVDSTLKIQPAKLEDSAVYLCASSVRENSPLHFGNGTRLTVT.

V usage is TRBV11-3 and J usage is TRBJ2-2; 7 bases are a match to TRBD1. The germline gives CDR1 SGHNT, CDR2 YENEEA. With 5 bases clipped from V and 4 bases from J, the junction kept 4 bases outside the gene matches. The CDR3 has 14 amino acids. In DNA, the CDR3 is TGTGCCAGCAGCCGACAGGGAACCACCGGGGAGCTGTTTTTT. It specifies CASSRQGTTGELFF. The whole variable domain, filled in from reference TRBV11-3 and TRBJ2-2, reads EAGVVQSPRYKIIEKKQPVAFWCNPISGHNTLYWYLQNLGQGPELLIRYENEEAVDDSQLPKDRFSAERLKGVDSTLKIQPAELGDSAVYLCASSRQGTTGELFFGEGSRLTVL.

CDR3 amino acids: CASSESLAEGDGYTF. The CDR3 nucleotides are TGCGCCAGCAGTGAGTCGTTGGCCGAGGGAGATGGCTACACCTTC. The V call is TRBV10-2, the J call TRBJ1-2; no reliable D call. Looked up from germline, CDR1 is WSHSY and CDR2 is SAAADI. V dropped 0 bases and J dropped 6 bases, with 14 bases sitting between them. The CDR3 loop spans 15 amino acids.

The chain uses TRBV7-3 and TRBJ1-1; TRBD1 might be the D (6 bases). With 0 bases removed from V and 4 bases from J, the gap between germline ends came to 15 bases. The CDR3 consists of 16 residues. In germline, CDR1 is SGHTA, CDR2 FQGTGA. In DNA, the CDR3 is TGTGCCAGCAGCTTAACAGGGGGGGGAGGAACCACTGAAGCTTTCTTT. The encoded protein is CASSLTGGGGTTEAFF.

There are a few counts of this clonotype. The rearrangement links TRBV19 to TRBJ2-1; possible D gene TRBD1, 5 bases. V was cut by 1 base and J by 0 bases, with 19 bases left in between. The germline gives CDR1 LNHDA, CDR2 SQIVND (reference sequence). The CDR3 totals 19 residues. CDR3 region: CASSIGQGYFRSSYNEQFF. CDR3 bases: TGTGCCAGTAGTATAGGGCAGGGTTATTTCCGGAGCTCCTACAATGAGCAGTTCTTC.

The chain carries TRBV29-1 and TRBJ2-1; TRBD2 agrees at 13 bases. This CDR3 region has 14 residues. CDR1 SQVTM and CDR2 ANQGSEA come from the germline V gene. V lost 6 bases and J lost 6; bases outside the gene matches: 5. CDR3 sequence: CSVFGLAGVNEQFF. The CDR3 nucleotides read TGCAGCGTATTCGGACTAGCGGGAGTCAATGAGCAGTTCTTC.

This clonotype was detected many times. J is TRBJ2-1 and V is TRBV7-9; TRBD1 or TRBD2 may be the D gene (5 bases each). Germline CDR1 and CDR2: SEHNR and FQNEAQ (reference sequence). The V and J ends lost 8 bases and 5 bases respectively, with 13 bases between them. This CDR3 has 13 amino acids. The CDR3 here is CASGSGRHNEQFF. Written as DNA, the CDR3 is TGTGCCAGCGGCTCGGGACGCCACAATGAGCAGTTCTTC.

This clonotype showed up many times. V and J are TRBV9 and TRBJ2-5; D gene uncertain. Germline CDR1 and CDR2: SGDLS and YYNGEE. The ends were cut back, 0 bases at V and 3 bases at J, with 9 bases in the middle. This CDR3 comprises 14 residues. The CDR3: CASSVEGSKETQYF. The DNA for the CDR3 is TGTGCCAGCAGCGTAGAGGGTTCAAAAGAGACCCAGTACTTC.

This rearrangement joins TRBV7-2 to TRBJ2-1; TRBD2 agrees at 13 bases. Germline CDR1 and CDR2: SGHTA and FQGNSA. The V gene end was trimmed by 0 bases and the J gene end by 15 bases; junction bases not matched to a gene: 5. The CDR3 runs 14 residues. In nucleotides, the CDR3 is TGTGCCAGCAGCTTAGCCCAGACTAGCGGGAGGCGGTTCTTC. This codes for CASSLAQTSGRRFF.